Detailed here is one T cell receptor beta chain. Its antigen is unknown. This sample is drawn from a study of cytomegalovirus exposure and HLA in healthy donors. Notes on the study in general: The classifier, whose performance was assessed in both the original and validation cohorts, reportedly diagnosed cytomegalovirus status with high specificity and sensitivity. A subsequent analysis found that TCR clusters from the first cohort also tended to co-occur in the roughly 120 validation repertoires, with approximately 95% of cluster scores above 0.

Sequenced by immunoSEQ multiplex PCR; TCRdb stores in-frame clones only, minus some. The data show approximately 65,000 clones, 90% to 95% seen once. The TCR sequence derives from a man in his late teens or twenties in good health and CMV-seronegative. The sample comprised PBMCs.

This CDR3 is CASRGTGGGGGTEAFF. The CDR3 DNA reads TGTGCCAGCAGGGGGACAGGGGGCGGAGGGGGGACTGAAGCTTTCTTT. V is TRBV6-6 and J is TRBJ1-1; the match to TRBD1 covers 12 bases. Looked up from germline, CDR1 is MNHNY and CDR2 is SVGAGI (reference sequence). The CDR3 has 16 amino acids. V lost 6 bases to trimming and J lost 5 bases; unmatched junction nucleotides: 10.